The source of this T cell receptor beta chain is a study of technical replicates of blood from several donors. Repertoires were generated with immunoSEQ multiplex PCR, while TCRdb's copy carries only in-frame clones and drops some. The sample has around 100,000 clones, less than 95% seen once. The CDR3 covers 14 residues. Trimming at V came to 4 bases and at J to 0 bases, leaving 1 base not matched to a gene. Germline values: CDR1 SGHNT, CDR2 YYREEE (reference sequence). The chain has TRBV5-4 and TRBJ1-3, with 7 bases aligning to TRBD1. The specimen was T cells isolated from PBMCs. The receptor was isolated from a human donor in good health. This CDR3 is CASSGDSSGNTIYF. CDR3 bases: TGTGCCAGCAGCGGGGACAGCTCTGGAAACACCATATATTTT.